The clone carrying this TCR beta chain was detected ten times or more. Its matching antigen is unknown. Amplified material comprised TCR beta CDR3 regions derived from RNA transcripts. Following a first-round RT-PCR that used HTBI primers, a second-round multiplex PCR was carried out. TCRdb reanalysed the multiplex PCR reads using MiXCR and keeps one entry per CDR3 protein. The table lists around 1.1 million distinct CDR3 sequences, less than 45% of them singletons. V was pared by 5 bases and J by 1 base, with 12 bases between. There are 14 residues in the CDR3. Per the germline V gene, CDR1 is MNHEY and CDR2 is SMNVEV (reference sequence). The diagnostic workup employed clinical symptoms, serum thyroxine, TRAb, thyroid ultrasound and orbital computed tomography. This sample was included in a study of Graves' ophthalmopathy and Graves' hyperthyroidism. Study as a whole: Over 18 months of follow-up, stable hyperthyroidism required that no ophthalmopathy appear. The study's findings and limits: Forecasting of ophthalmopathy progression by the model achieved almost 71% sensitivity and around 72% specificity. The blood repertoire also included most expanded thyroid clonotypes above 0.001 frequency.

V usage is TRBV27 and J usage is TRBJ2-7; D may match TRBD1 or TRBD2 (5 bases each). This TCR came from an adult man with Graves' hyperthyroidism. Material for sequencing was peripheral blood or thyroid tissue (not recorded which). The CDR3 DNA reads as TGTGCCAGCAGTGCCCACGGGGCGTCCTACGAGCAGTACTTC. It specifies CASSAHGASYEQYF.